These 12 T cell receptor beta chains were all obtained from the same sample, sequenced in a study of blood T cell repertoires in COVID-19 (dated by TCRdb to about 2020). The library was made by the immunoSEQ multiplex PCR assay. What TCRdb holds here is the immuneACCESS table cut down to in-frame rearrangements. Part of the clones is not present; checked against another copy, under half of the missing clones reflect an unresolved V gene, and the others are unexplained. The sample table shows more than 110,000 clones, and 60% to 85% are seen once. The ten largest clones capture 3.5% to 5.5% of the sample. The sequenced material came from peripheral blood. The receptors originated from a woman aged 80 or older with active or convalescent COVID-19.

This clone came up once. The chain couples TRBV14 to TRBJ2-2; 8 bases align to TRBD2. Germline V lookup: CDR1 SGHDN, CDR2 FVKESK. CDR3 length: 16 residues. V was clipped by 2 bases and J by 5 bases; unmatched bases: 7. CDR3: CASSQRLGGGTGELFF. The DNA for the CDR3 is TGTGCCAGCAGCCAACGCCTTGGCGGGGGGACCGGGGAGCTGTTTTTT.

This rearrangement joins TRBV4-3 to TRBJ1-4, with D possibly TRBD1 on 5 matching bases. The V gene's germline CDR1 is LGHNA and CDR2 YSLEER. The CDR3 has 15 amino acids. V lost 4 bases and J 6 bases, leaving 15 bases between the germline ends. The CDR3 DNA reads TGCGCCAGCAGCCCCACGGGGGTTTCTTATGAAAAACTGTTTTTT. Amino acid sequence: CASSPTGVSYEKLFF.

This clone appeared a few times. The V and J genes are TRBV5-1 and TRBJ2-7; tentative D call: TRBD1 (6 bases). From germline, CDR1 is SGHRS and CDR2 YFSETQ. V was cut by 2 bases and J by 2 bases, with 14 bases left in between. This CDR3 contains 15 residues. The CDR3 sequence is CASSFSAGATYEQYF. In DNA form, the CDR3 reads TGCGCCAGCAGCTTTTCGGCAGGGGCAACCTACGAGCAGTACTTC. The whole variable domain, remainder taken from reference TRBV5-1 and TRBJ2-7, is KAGVTQTPRYLIKTRGQQVTLSCSPISGHRSVSWYQQTPGQGLQFLFEYFSETQRNKGNFPGRFSGRQFSNSRSEMNVSTLELGDSALYLCASSFSAGATYEQYFGPGTRLTVT.

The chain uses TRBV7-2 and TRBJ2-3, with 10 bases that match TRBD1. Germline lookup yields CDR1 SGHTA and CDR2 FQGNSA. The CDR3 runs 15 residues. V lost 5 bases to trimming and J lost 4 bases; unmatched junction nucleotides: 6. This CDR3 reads CASSPGQGSPDTQYF. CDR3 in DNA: TGTGCCAGCAGCCCGGGACAGGGGTCCCCAGATACGCAGTATTTT.

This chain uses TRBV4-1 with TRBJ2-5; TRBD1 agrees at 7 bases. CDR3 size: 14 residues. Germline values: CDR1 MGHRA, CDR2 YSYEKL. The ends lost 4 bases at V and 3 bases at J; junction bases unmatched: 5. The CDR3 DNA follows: TGCGCCAGCAGCCCAGGGGGTACTAAAGAGACCCAGTACTTC. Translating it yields CASSPGGTKETQYF.

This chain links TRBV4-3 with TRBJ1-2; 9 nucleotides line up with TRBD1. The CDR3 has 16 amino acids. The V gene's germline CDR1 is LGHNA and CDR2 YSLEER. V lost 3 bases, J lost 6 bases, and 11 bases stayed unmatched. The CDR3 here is CASSHVGGQGLDGYTF. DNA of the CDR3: TGCGCCAGCAGCCACGTTGGAGGACAGGGGTTGGATGGCTACACCTTC.

CDR3 coding DNA: TGCGCCAGCAGCTGGGGGGACAGGCCGGACTACAATGAGCAGTTCTTC. This sequence encodes CASSWGDRPDYNEQFF. This chain joins TRBV5-1 and TRBJ2-1; 8 bases fit TRBD1. J gave up 3 bases and V 3 bases, and 8 bases lay outside the gene matches. The CDR3 spans 16 residues. Germline V gives CDR1 SGHRS, CDR2 YFSETQ.

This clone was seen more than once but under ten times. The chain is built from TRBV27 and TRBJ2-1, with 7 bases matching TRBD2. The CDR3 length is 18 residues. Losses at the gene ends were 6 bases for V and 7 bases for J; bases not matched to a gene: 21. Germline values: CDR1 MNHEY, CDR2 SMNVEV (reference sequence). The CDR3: CASRLISGTTALGNEQFF. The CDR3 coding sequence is TGTGCCAGCAGACTTATCAGTGGGACTACCGCATTGGGGAATGAGCAGTTCTTC.

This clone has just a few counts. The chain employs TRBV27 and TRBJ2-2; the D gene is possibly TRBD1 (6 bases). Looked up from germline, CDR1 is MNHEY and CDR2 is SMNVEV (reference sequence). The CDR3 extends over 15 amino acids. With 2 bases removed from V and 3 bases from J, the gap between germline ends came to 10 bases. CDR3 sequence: CASSLNAGDTGELFF. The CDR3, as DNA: TGTGCCAGCAGTTTAAACGCAGGGGACACCGGGGAGCTGTTTTTT.

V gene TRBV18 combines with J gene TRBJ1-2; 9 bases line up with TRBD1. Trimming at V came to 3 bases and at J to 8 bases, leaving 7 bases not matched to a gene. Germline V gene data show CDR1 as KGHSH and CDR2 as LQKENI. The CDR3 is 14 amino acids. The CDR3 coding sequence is TGTGCCAGCTCACCGGGACAGGGTCTAGGGGGCTACACCTTC. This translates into CASSPGQGLGGYTF.

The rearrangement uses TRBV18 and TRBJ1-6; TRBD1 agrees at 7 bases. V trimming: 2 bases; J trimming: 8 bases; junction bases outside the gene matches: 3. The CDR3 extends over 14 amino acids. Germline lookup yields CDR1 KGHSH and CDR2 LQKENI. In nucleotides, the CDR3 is TGTGCCAGCTCACCAAGGGACAGCGATTCACCCCTCCACTTT. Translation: CASSPRDSDSPLHF.

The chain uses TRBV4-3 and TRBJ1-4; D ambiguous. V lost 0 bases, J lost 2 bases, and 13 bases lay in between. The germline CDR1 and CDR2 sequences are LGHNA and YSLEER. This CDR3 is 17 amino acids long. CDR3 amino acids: CASSQDFGVWTNEKLFF. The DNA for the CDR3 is TGCGCCAGCAGCCAAGATTTCGGGGTTTGGACTAATGAAAAACTGTTTTTT.